Listed here are 22 T cell receptor beta chains from one sample, sequenced in a study of regulatory T cells in long-lasting Graves disease. Time point noted: newly diagnosed GD, antithyroid drugs for less than 3 months. PBMC RNA was the source of the TCR library. Libraries of TCR beta came from iRepertoire HTBI primers plus Arm-PCR of CDR3 regions. In TCRdb, the multiplex PCR reads were re-called with MiXCR into one record per CDR3 protein. The sample lists 400,000 to 500,000 distinct CDR3 sequences; about 15% were seen once. Another study also made use of these data, one on T cells in Graves' hyperthyroidism and ophthalmopathy.

The sample was peripheral blood mononuclear cells (PBMCs), taken at new diagnosis, from a patient treated with antithyroid drugs. The receptors here all came from a woman aged 40 to 50 with Graves disease.

This clonotype was detected many times. This chain uses TRBV6-2 or TRBV6-3 with TRBJ2-2; 11 nucleotides align to TRBD2. The CDR3 has 17 residues. Germline trimming cut 0 bases from V and 2 bases from J; bases unmatched to any gene: 2. Germline V gives CDR1 MNHEY, CDR2 SVGEGT. The CDR3 loop reads CASSYSLAGGNTGELFF. CDR3 coding DNA: TGTGCCAGCAGTTACTCCCTAGCGGGGGGTAACACCGGGGAGCTGTTTTTT.

Worth noting for this clonotype: This is likely an artifact of a read error, given a far larger clone one base away. J is TRBJ2-5 and V is TRBV13, with TRBD1 identical over 8 bases. Germline lookup yields CDR1 PRHDT and CDR2 FYEKMQ (reference sequence). V dropped 6 bases and J dropped 4; count of bases not matched to a gene: 13. The CDR3 is 16 residues long. CDR3 sequence: CASSGAGGISGETQYF. CDR3 nucleotides: TGTGCCAGCAGTGGGGCAGGGGGCATTTCAGGAGAGACCCAGTACTTC.

The sample holds many counts of this clonotype. The chain is built from TRBV12-3 or TRBV12-4 and TRBJ2-1; 13 bases are shared with TRBD2. Unmatched junction bases numbered 13, after V lost 5 bases and J lost 6 bases. CDR3 length: 18 amino acids. The CDR3 sequence is CASSLKTGLAGVSNEQFF. The CDR3 nucleotides read TGTGCCAGCAGTCTAAAAACTGGACTAGCGGGAGTGAGCAATGAGCAGTTCTTC.

The chain joins TRBV24-1 to TRBJ2-3; 9 nucleotides match TRBD1. After removal of 9 bases from V and 5 bases from J, the junction contained 8 bases not matched to a gene. Germline loops: CDR1 KGHDR, CDR2 SFDVKD. The CDR3 is made up of 14 amino acids. CDR3 in amino acids: CATRNRGHGDTQYF. CDR3 DNA sequence: TGTGCCACCCGGAACAGGGGGCATGGAGATACGCAGTATTTT.

In its sample, this clonotype was seen many times. The chain carries TRBV28 and TRBJ2-3; 7 positions match TRBD2. With 5 bases clipped from V and 2 bases from J, the junction kept 7 bases outside the gene matches. There are 15 residues in the CDR3. Germline V gene data show CDR1 as MDHEN and CDR2 as SYDVKM. CDR3 nucleotide sequence: TGTGCCAGCAGTCCCCCTAGCGGACTCACAGATACGCAGTATTTT. The encoded protein is CASSPPSGLTDTQYF.

CDR3: CASSYSTGPGNTIYF. In DNA, the CDR3 is TGTGCCAGCAGTTACAGTACAGGTCCTGGAAACACCATATATTTT. J is TRBJ1-3 and V is TRBV6-5, with a tentative D call TRBD1 (5 bases). V lost 2 bases to trimming and J lost 2 bases, with 10 bases between them. The CDR3 runs 15 residues. Germline CDR1 reads MNHEY; CDR2 reads SVGAGI.

This clonotype has a handful of counts. This chain joins TRBV9 and TRBJ1-3, with 8 bases identical to TRBD1. The CDR3 sequence is 14 residues long. After removal of 2 bases from V and 3 bases from J, the junction contained 1 base not matched to a gene. CDR1 is SGDLS, CDR2 YYNGEE, per germline. The CDR3 DNA sequence: TGTGCCAGCAGCGTGGACAGGGATGGAAACACCATATATTTT. This encodes CASSVDRDGNTIYF.

Ten or more counts support this clonotype. The chain joins TRBV27 to TRBJ2-3; 7 nucleotides agree with TRBD1. This CDR3 has 15 residues. Germline CDR1 and CDR2: MNHEY and SMNVEV (reference sequence). V lost 10 bases, J lost 0 bases, and 10 bases stayed unmatched. The CDR3: CANSAGTASTDTQYF. The CDR3 DNA reads as TGTGCCAACAGCGCCGGGACAGCCAGCACAGATACGCAGTATTTT.

The chain recombines TRBV6-1 with TRBJ1-6; D might be TRBD1 (5 bases). Trimming removed 8 bases from V and 8 bases from J, with 19 bases in between. The CDR3 loop spans 15 amino acids. Looked up from germline, CDR1 is MNHNS and CDR2 is SASEGT. DNA for the CDR3: TGTGCCAGCTCCCGTGCCGGGGAGGGGCATTCACCCCTCCACTTT. It yields the protein CASSRAGEGHSPLHF.

The V gene is TRBV6-1, the J gene TRBJ2-5; D remains unclear. The ends were cut back, 8 bases at V and 7 bases at J, with 14 bases in the middle. The CDR3 sequence is 12 residues long. The germline CDR1 and CDR2 sequences are MNHNS and SASEGT. The CDR3 DNA follows: TGTGCCAGCCGGGCCCAAACCTGGACCCAGTACTTC. It encodes CASRAQTWTQYF.

The rearrangement links TRBV7-3 to TRBJ2-5; D might be TRBD1 (7 bases). Germline V gene lookup returns CDR1 SGHTA and CDR2 FQGTGA. This CDR3 comprises 14 residues. Trimming cost V 5 bases and J 3 bases, with 13 bases left between them. CDR3: CASSETGEEETQYF. The CDR3 DNA reads as TGTGCCAGCAGCGAAACAGGGGAGGAAGAGACCCAGTACTTC.

This clonotype was seen at least ten times. The chain carries TRBV28 and TRBJ2-1, with a tentative D call TRBD1 (7 bases). Germline values: CDR1 MDHEN, CDR2 SYDVKM. The CDR3 loop spans 14 amino acids. V lost 6 bases and J 9 bases, leaving 18 bases between the germline ends. This chain's CDR3 is CASRSQGGRGEQFF. The CDR3 bases are TGTGCCAGCAGATCTCAGGGGGGAAGGGGTGAGCAGTTCTTC.

The CDR3 nucleotides read TGTGCCACCAGGGCAACAGGGGGCGGGCCAGATACGCAGTATTTT. Encoded protein: CATRATGGGPDTQYF. The chain recombines TRBV15 with TRBJ2-3, with 9 bases identical to TRBD1. The V segment lost 6 bases and the J segment 4 bases; nucleotides outside the gene matches: 8. CDR3 length equals 15 residues. Per the germline V gene, CDR1 is LNHNV and CDR2 is YYDKDF (reference sequence).

In this sample, this clonotype turned up many times. The rearrangement joins TRBV7-9 to TRBJ2-1; D ambiguous. This CDR3 comprises 15 residues. CDR1 and CDR2 (germline): SEHNR, FQNEAQ (reference sequence). V was clipped by 5 bases and J by 0 bases, with 11 bases between them. CDR3 loop: CASSTTGSSYNEQFF. In DNA, the CDR3 is TGTGCCAGCAGCACAACCGGTAGCTCCTACAATGAGCAGTTCTTC.

This clonotype was counted a few times. The chain is built from TRBV25-1 and TRBJ2-1; D is undetermined. The V gene lost 6 bases and the J gene lost 5 bases, with 5 bases spanning the gap. The V gene's germline CDR1 is MGHDK and CDR2 SYGVNS. The CDR3 is 11 amino acids. The chain's CDR3 is CASRWDNEQFF. The DNA of the CDR3 is TGTGCCAGCAGGTGGGACAATGAGCAGTTCTTC.

This clonotype was found many times. The V and J genes are TRBV2 and TRBJ2-1; 9 nucleotides align to TRBD1. The CDR3 is made up of 14 amino acids. V dropped 7 bases and J dropped 7; count of bases not matched to a gene: 8. Per the germline V gene, CDR1 is SNHLY and CDR2 is FYNNEI. The CDR3 loop is CASIGTGPRNEQFF. CDR3 DNA sequence: TGTGCCAGCATCGGGACAGGGCCTCGGAATGAGCAGTTCTTC.

This clonotype came up many times. The chain employs TRBV6-2 or TRBV6-3 and TRBJ1-2; TRBD1 matches at 7 bases. V lost 10 bases, J lost 8 bases, and 7 bases stayed unmatched. The CDR3 is made up of 11 amino acids. CDR1 and CDR2 (germline): MNHEY, SVGEGT. CDR3 bases: TGTGCCATCGACAGGGTGAGGGGCTACACCTTC. As protein: CAIDRVRGYTF.

This clonotype was detected many times. The chain combines TRBV10-3 with TRBJ1-1; tentatively, D is TRBD1 (5 bases). Germline V gene sequence: CDR1 ENHRY, CDR2 SYGVKD. The length of the CDR3 is 13 residues. The germline V and J ends were trimmed by 10 bases and 4 bases, with 16 bases remaining between them. CDR3 coding DNA: TGTGCCACCAAAGGTGGGGGAACCACTGAAGCTTTCTTT. Translation: CATKGGGTTEAFF.

CDR3 sequence: CASNSPGEGGQYSNQPQHF. The CDR3 bases are TGTGCCAGCAACTCCCCGGGGGAAGGAGGACAGTATAGCAATCAGCCCCAGCATTTT. The chain recombines TRBV2 with TRBJ1-5, with D perhaps TRBD1 (6 bases). The germline gives CDR1 SNHLY, CDR2 FYNNEI. The length of the CDR3 is 19 residues. V lost 7 bases to trimming and J lost 0 bases, with 25 bases between them.

This clonotype came up a few times. The chain is built from TRBV7-2 and TRBJ2-2, with 12 bases that match TRBD2. V lost 1 base to trimming and J lost 6 bases; unmatched junction nucleotides: 3. Germline V gene sequence: CDR1 SGHTA, CDR2 FQGNSA. CDR3 length equals 16 residues. The CDR3 DNA is TGTGCCAGCAGCTTAGGGACTAGCGGGAAGGCCGGGGAGCTGTTTTTT. This gives the protein CASSLGTSGKAGELFF.

There are many counts of this clonotype. This chain connects TRBV11-3 to TRBJ1-4, with D hard to call. Trimming took 3 bases from V and 7 from J, leaving 9 bases between them. The CDR3 extends over 13 amino acids. Germline V gene sequence: CDR1 SGHNT, CDR2 YENEEA. The CDR3 region is CASSFRTGEKLFF. The CDR3 bases are TGTGCCAGCAGCTTTAGGACTGGTGAAAAACTGTTTTTT.

This clonotype was seen repeatedly, ten times or more. This sequence joins TRBV15 and TRBJ2-7; TRBD1 agrees at 8 bases. Per germline, CDR1 LNHNV and CDR2 YYDKDF (reference sequence). CDR3 length: 15 residues. Losses at the gene ends were 5 bases for V and 1 base for J; bases not matched to a gene: 7. CDR3 loop: CATSGTGQASYEQYF. CDR3 nucleotide sequence: TGTGCCACCAGCGGAACGGGACAGGCGTCCTACGAGCAGTACTTC.